Here is one T cell receptor beta chain with its context. This entry is derived from a study of blood T cell repertoires in COVID-19. Overall study context: Both acute and convalescent COVID-19 samples were obtained from the United States, Italy and Spain. Nucleic acid was either cDNA or gDNA, and it came from T cells, B-cell-depleted T cells, or PBMCs.

Source study methods: Reference gene primer amplification in the assay estimated nucleated cell counts. Sequenced by immunoSEQ multiplex PCR; TCRdb stores in-frame clones only, minus some. That table gives V, J and clone size, and the DNA gave D and trimming. The sample lists some 140,000 clones, roughly 84% occurring once. This receptor was obtained from a woman aged 55-69 years with COVID-19, enrolled during active disease. The sample was peripheral blood.

The CDR3 reads CASRDRGEQYF. As DNA, the CDR3 is TGTGCCAGCAGGGACAGGGGCGAGCAGTACTTC. The chain joins TRBV6-5 to TRBJ2-7; 9 nucleotides agree with TRBD1. Trimming removed 6 bases from V and 6 bases from J; junction bases left unmatched: 0. Germline CDR1 MNHEY, CDR2 SVGAGI. This CDR3 is 11 amino acids long.